This TCR beta chain was identified during a study of beta chain features in type 1 diabetes. Study outcomes and limitations: Naive, central memory and regulatory TCRB repertoires appeared more similar among patients than healthy donors. The study found moderately but significantly shorter TCRB CDR3s in all four CD4+ subsets of Type 1 diabetes patients.

cDNA synthesis used the whole RNA isolate, giving expressed TCRB sequences. Generated by immunoSEQ multiplex PCR, the TCRdb table keeps only in-frame clones and is missing some. Altogether hundreds of thousands of clones are present, around a sixth being singletons, with the ten largest covering about 0.02%. As regards this clone: The antigen is not known.

The junction had 6 bases not matched to a gene; V was cut back by 0 bases and J by 3 bases. Germline V gene data show CDR1 as LGHNA and CDR2 as YNFKEQ. This CDR3 comprises 16 residues. The sequenced sample was naive CD4+ T cells from blood. The gene calls are TRBV4-2 and TRBJ2-7; 9 bases fit TRBD2. The source of this sequence is a woman under 30 in good health. For the CDR3, the DNA is TGTGCCAGCAGCCAAGAAGTATCGACTAGCGGCTACGAGCAGTACTTC. This translates into CASSQEVSTSGYEQYF.